The clone carrying this TCR beta chain was seen a single time. Its antigen is undetermined. From germline, CDR1 is SGDLS and CDR2 YYNGEE. Deletions cut 4 bases from V and 0 bases from J, with 14 bases between. The CDR3 covers 15 residues. The primer mix had 60 Vbeta and 13 Jbeta primers. Assay used: immunoSEQ multiplex PCR; TCRdb lists only in-frame clones, some missing. The table includes fewer than 120,000 clones, around 88% detected once. This record belongs to a study of cytomegalovirus exposure and HLA in healthy donors. In the study overall: Most genotyped donors, over 70% of about 360, had Caucasian-associated genetic ancestry.

Findings and caveats of the study: Rarity marked most TCR sequences, yet some public TCRs occurred in many donors.

The sample consisted of PBMCs. The J gene is TRBJ2-7, the V gene TRBV9; D not certain. This TCR came from a man aged 35 to 55 in good health and CMV-seronegative. The CDR3 region has the DNA TGTGCCAGCAGCCCCAGCCAGGTGTTCTCCTACGAGCAGTACTTC. Amino acids: CASSPSQVFSYEQYF.